This record covers a single TCR beta chain. Its antigen is unidentified. This CDR3 region has 15 residues. Per the germline V gene, CDR1 is SNHLY and CDR2 is FYNNEI. Trimming pared 6 bases from V and 1 base from J, leaving 14 bases between. This record comes from a study of CD8 T cells in ankylosing spondylitis. Study-level results: Disease-linked clones had a CD8+ phenotype and relatively low frequency in peripheral blood.

Via MiXCR, TCRdb re-called the 5' RACE reads, giving one row per CDR3 protein. The sample holds hundreds of thousands of distinct CDR3 sequences, less than 25% seen once. The material sequenced was blood, either unsorted or a sorted T cell fraction (not recorded which). The TCR comes from a female donor with ankylosing spondylitis or in good health (not recorded which). This chain connects TRBV2 to TRBJ2-3; possibly TRBD1 for D (6 bases). CDR3 nucleotides: TGTGCCAGCAGACAACAGGGACCTCGCACAGATACGCAGTATTTT. This codes for CASRQQGPRTDTQYF.